This T cell receptor (beta chain) was found in a study of shared clonotypes between healthy human individuals. Study conclusions and caveats: The sharing of approximately 5.1% of naive CD4 clonotypes was seen across a handful of donors. Among the subsets, naive ones generally showed larger estimated richness than memory ones. Since donors were few, the genetic and exposure-history diversity represented was limited. Rarefaction showed that sequencing of sorted subsets was incomplete (despite large depth).

About this clone: What it recognizes is unknown.

The data were produced by immunoSEQ multiplex PCR, yet TCRdb's version contains in-frame clones alone and is incomplete. In the table there are approximately 2.1 million clones, over 85% of which are singletons. The CDR3 length is 14 residues. V was cut by 5 bases and J by 6 bases, with 13 bases left in between. Germline CDR1 SGHTA, CDR2 FQGNSA. V and J are TRBV7-2 and TRBJ1-4, with D tentatively TRBD1 (5 bases). The sequencing sample was made of naive CD4+ T cells from PBMCs. Stated subset: CD45RA+ positively selected. The TCR sequence derives from a man between 18 and 29 years old in good health. Some clones in this sample may be carry-over from other donors' samples. CDR3 sequence: CASSRMGGDEKLFF. The CDR3 DNA sequence: TGTGCCAGCAGCCGAATGGGGGGGGATGAAAAACTGTTTTTT.